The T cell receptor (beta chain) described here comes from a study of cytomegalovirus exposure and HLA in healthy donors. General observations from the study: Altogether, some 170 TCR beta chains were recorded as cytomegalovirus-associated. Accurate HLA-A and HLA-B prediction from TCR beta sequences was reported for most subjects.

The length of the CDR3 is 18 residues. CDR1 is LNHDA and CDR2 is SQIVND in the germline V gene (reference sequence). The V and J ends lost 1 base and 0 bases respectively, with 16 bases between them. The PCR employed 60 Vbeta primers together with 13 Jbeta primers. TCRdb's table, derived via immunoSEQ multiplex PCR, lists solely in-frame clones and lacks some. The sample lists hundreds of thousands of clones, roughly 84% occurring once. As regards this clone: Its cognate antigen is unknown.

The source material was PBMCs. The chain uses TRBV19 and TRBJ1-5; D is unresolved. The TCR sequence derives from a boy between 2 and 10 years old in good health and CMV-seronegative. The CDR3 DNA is TGTGCCAGTAGTATAGGGGCTGCTCAGCCTCATAGCAATCAGCCCCAGCATTTT. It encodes CASSIGAAQPHSNQPQHF.